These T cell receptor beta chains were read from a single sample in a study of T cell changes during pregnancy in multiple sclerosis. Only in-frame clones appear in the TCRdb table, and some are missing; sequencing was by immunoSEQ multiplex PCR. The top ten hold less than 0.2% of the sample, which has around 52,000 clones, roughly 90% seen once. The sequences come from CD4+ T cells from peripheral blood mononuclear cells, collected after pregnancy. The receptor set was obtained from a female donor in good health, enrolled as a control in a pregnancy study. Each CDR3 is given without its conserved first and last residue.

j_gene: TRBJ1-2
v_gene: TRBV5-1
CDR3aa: ASSSGLHGYT

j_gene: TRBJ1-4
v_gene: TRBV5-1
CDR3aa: ASSSGISMTKLF

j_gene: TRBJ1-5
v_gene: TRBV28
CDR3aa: ASSLSSQPQH

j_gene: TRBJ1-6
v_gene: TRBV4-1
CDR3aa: ASSQEGQAGSSPLH

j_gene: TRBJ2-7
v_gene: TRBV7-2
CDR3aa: ASSVRDSSYEQY

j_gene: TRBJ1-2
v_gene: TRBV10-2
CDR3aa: ASSESGGIGGYGDYGYT

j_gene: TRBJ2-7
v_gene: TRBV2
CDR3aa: ASSQSQAPGYEQY

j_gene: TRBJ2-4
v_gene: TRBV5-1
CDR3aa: ASSYTPGAKNIQY

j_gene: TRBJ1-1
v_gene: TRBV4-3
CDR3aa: ASSQGATGEAF

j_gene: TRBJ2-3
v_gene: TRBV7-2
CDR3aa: ASSSGGGTDTQY

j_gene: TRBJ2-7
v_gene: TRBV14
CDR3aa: ASSLTLSSYEQY

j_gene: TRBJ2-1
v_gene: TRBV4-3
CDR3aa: ASSQGSSGSEQF

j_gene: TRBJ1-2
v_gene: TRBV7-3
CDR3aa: ASSFGQGSGYT

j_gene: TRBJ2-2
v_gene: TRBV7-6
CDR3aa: ASSSGSSNTGELF

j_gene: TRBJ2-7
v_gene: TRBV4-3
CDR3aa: ASSQDQQGGFHGQY

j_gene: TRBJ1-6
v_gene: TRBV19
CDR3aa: ASSRGQYNSPLH

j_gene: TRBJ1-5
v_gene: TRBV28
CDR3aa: ASSAGQGNQPQH

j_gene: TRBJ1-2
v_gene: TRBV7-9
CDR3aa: ASSLVPSTNYGYT

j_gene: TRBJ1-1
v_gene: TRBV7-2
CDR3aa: ASSLTRDRGTEAF

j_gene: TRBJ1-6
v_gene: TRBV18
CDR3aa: ASSPGLFSPLH

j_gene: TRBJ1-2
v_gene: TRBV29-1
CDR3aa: SFYVVSSYGYT

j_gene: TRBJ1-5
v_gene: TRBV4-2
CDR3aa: ASSGDSLNQPQH

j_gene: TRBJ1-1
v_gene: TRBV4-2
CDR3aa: ASSPRGRSNTEAF

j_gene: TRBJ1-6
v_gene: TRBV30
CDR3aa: AWSGQGNSPLH

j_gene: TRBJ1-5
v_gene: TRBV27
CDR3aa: ASTSGQPGGQPQH

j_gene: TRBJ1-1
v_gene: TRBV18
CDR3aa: ASSPGQGYTEAF

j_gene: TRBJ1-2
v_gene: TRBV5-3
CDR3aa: ARSTQGTDGYT

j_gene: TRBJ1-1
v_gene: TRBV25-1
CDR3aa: ASKSNTEAF

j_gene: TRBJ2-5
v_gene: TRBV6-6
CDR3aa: ASSSGGGQQETQY

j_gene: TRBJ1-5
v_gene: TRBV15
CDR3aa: ATRTGGDQPQH

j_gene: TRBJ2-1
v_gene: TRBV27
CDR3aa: ASSFRTVQF

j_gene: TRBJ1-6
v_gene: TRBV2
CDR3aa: AGVLTGPNSPLH

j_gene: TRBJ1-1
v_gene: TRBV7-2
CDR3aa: ASSRAYGNTEAF

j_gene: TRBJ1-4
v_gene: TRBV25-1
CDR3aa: ASSERGHHEKLF

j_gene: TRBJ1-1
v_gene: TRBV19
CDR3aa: ASSIRGANTEAF

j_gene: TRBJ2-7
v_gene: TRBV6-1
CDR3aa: ASSKGEGTTYEQY